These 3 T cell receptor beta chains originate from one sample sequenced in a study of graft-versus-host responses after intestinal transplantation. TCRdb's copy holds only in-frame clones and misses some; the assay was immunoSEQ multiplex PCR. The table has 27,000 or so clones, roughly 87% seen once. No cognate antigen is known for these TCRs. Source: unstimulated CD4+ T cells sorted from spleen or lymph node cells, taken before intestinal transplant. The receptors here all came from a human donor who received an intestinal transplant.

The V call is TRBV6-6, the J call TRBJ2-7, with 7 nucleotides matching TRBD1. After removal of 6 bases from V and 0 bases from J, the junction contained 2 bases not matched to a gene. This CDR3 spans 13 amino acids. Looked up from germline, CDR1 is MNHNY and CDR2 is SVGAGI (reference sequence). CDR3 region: CASRGTASYEQYF. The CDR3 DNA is TGTGCCAGCAGGGGGACAGCCTCCTACGAGCAGTACTTC.

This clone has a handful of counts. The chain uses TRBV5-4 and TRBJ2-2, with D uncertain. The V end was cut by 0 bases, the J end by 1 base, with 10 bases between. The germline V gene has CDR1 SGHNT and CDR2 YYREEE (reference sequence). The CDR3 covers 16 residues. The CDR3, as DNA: TGTGCCAGCAGCTTGGAATCCGTCAGGAACACCGGGGAGCTGTTTTTT. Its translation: CASSLESVRNTGELFF.

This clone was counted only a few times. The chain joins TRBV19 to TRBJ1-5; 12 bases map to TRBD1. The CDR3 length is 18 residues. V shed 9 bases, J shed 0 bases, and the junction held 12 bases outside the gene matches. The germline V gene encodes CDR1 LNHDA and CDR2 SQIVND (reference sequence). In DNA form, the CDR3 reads TGTGCCAGCCGCCTAAGGGGGACAGGGGGCGATAGCAATCAGCCCCAGCATTTT. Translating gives CASRLRGTGGDSNQPQHF.